Listed here are 10 T cell receptor beta chains from one sample, sequenced in a study of human T cells and chemical hapten exposure. Regarding time point: patch test 1, 2 weeks after DPC sensitization. The treatment here: therapeutic diphenylcyclopropenone sensitization with weekly scalp DPC. MiXCR, run by TCRdb on the RACE reads, gives a single entry per CDR3 protein. The sample gives roughly 180,000 distinct CDR3 sequences, about a fifth of which show up once; under 7% is in the top ten. The sequenced sample was whole blood, obtained in connection with sensitization to the hapten diphenylcyclopropenone (DPC). The receptors stem from a woman between 45 and 60 years old with alopecia areata. Some clones in this sample may be carry-over from other donors' samples.

The chain combines TRBV3-1 with TRBJ2-1; TRBD2 matches 7 bases. Germline V gene data show CDR1 as LGHDT and CDR2 as YNNKEL (reference sequence). The CDR3 has 16 residues. J gave up 3 bases and V 1 base, and 6 bases lay outside the gene matches. CDR3 coding DNA: TGTGCCAGCAGCCAAGGTCCTAGCGGAAACTACAATGAGCAGTTCTTC. Its protein is CASSQGPSGNYNEQFF.

This clonotype was detected a few times. The chain couples TRBV10-3 to TRBJ2-6, with a possible D match to TRBD1 (5 bases). The V and J ends lost 0 bases and 2 bases respectively, with 8 bases between them. Per germline, CDR1 ENHRY and CDR2 SYGVKD. The CDR3 loop spans 16 amino acids. This CDR3 is CAISESDKTGANVLTF. The CDR3 DNA reads as TGTGCCATCAGTGAGTCGGACAAGACTGGGGCCAACGTCCTGACTTTC.

This clonotype turned up a few times. The rearrangement uses TRBV9 and TRBJ2-3; 7 nucleotides agree with TRBD2. V dropped 1 base and J dropped 4; count of bases not matched to a gene: 9. The CDR3 runs to 16 residues. Germline lookup yields CDR1 SGDLS and CDR2 YYNGEE. Here the CDR3 DNA reads TGTGCCAGCAGCGTAAAAGCGGGATCCCTCCCAGATACGCAGTATTTT. This sequence encodes CASSVKAGSLPDTQYF.

This clonotype has a handful of counts. The chain carries TRBV5-1 and TRBJ1-2; unclear D gene. The CDR3 contains 14 residues. V was clipped by 0 bases and J by 1 base, with 7 bases between them. CDR1 is SGHRS, CDR2 YFSETQ, per germline. The DNA of the CDR3 is TGCGCCAGCAGCTTGGCGCCCGGTAACTATGGCTACACCTTC. It specifies CASSLAPGNYGYTF.

The chain links TRBV5-1 to TRBJ2-5; D possibly matches TRBD1 or TRBD2 (5 bases each). This CDR3 is built from 18 residues. Per the germline V gene, CDR1 is SGHRS and CDR2 is YFSETQ. Trimming left V 5 bases short and J 1 base short, with 24 bases between. CDR3 residues: CASRKTPTGRRLQETQYF. Written as DNA, the CDR3 is TGCGCCAGCAGAAAAACTCCTACGGGACGCCGTCTCCAAGAGACCCAGTACTTC.

This clonotype has only a few counts. The rearrangement uses TRBV9 and TRBJ1-1; possibly TRBD1 for D (5 bases). The CDR3 runs to 12 residues. Germline lookup yields CDR1 SGDLS and CDR2 YYNGEE. V gave up 4 bases and J gave up 5 bases, with 9 bases separating them. CDR3 loop: CASSPGTTEAFF. The CDR3, as DNA: TGTGCCAGCAGCCCCGGGACGACTGAAGCTTTCTTT.

A few counts support this clonotype. The gene calls are TRBV24-1 and TRBJ2-2; weak D call: TRBD2 (6 bases). The CDR3 loop spans 15 amino acids. CDR1 and CDR2 (germline): KGHDR, SFDVKD. Deletions cut 3 bases from V and 4 bases from J, with 11 bases between. The CDR3 sequence is CATSDIGTSTGELFF. As DNA, the CDR3 is TGTGCCACCAGTGATATCGGGACTTCCACCGGGGAGCTGTTTTTT.

This clonotype was detected only once. The rearrangement links TRBV7-8 to TRBJ2-1, with a weak D call TRBD2 (6 bases). This CDR3 has 16 amino acids. From germline, CDR1 is SGHVS and CDR2 FQNEAQ. Trimming left V 5 bases short and J 0 bases short, with 14 bases between. The CDR3 nucleotides are TGTGCCAGCAGCCTTCCTAGCGCGAGCTCCTACAATGAGCAGTTCTTC. This sequence encodes CASSLPSASSYNEQFF. Filled out from reference TRBV7-8 and TRBJ2-1, the complete variable domain reads GAGVSQSPRYKVAKRGQDVALRCDPISGHVSLFWYQQALGQGPEFLTYFQNEAQLDKSGLPSDRFFAERPEGSVSTLKIQRTQQEDSAVYLCASSLPSASSYNEQFFGPGTRLTVL.

The chain has TRBV5-1 and TRBJ2-5; tentative D call: TRBD2 (5 bases). The CDR3 runs 14 residues. Germline V gene data show CDR1 as SGHRS and CDR2 as YFSETQ. Trimming cost V 0 bases and J 5 bases, with 11 bases left between them. The CDR3 DNA reads as TGCGCCAGCAGCTTGGCCGTGAGGGAGGAGACCCAGTACTTC. Protein: CASSLAVREETQYF.

This clonotype has only a few counts. V is TRBV29-1 and J is TRBJ2-7; D uncertain. The germline gives CDR1 SQVTM, CDR2 ANQGSEA. This CDR3 comprises 14 residues. Trimming pared 5 bases from V and 0 bases from J, leaving 14 bases between. Here the CDR3 reads CSVTYDIYSYEQYF. The CDR3, as DNA: TGCAGCGTTACCTACGACATTTACTCCTACGAGCAGTACTTC.